What follows are 26 T cell receptor beta chains derived from one specimen sequenced in a study of long-term antiretroviral therapy in people with HIV. The authors ran the immunoSEQ assay, v3.0, at survey level. This table comes from immunoSEQ multiplex PCR, and its TCRdb copy is limited to in-frame clones, with some not included. The sample records more than 20,000 clones, approximately 80% being singletons. The sequencing here drew on unsorted PBMCs, taken 0.5 years before starting antiretroviral therapy. These receptors were taken from a man between 35 and 55 years old with HIV.

V usage is TRBV7-2 and J usage is TRBJ2-1; TRBD2 matches at 10 bases. Germline V gene lookup returns CDR1 SGHTA and CDR2 FQGNSA. The V gene end was trimmed by 5 bases and the J gene end by 4 bases; junction bases not matched to a gene: 8. The CDR3 contains 16 residues. CDR3 sequence: CASSPQGSGGYNEQFF. The CDR3 DNA reads TGTGCCAGCAGCCCGCAAGGTAGCGGGGGGTACAATGAGCAGTTCTTC.

V gene TRBV18 combines with J gene TRBJ2-3; D gene unclear. The ends were cut back, 3 bases at V and 1 base at J, with 8 bases in the middle. The CDR3 extends over 14 amino acids. Per the germline V gene, CDR1 is KGHSH and CDR2 is LQKENI. CDR3 DNA: TGTGCCAGCTCACCTCCCACCGGCACAGATACGCAGTATTTT. It codes for CASSPPTGTDTQYF.

The gene calls are TRBV18 and TRBJ1-2; D is perhaps TRBD1 (6 bases). CDR3 length: 17 residues. The V gene's germline CDR1 is KGHSH and CDR2 LQKENI. V lost 2 bases, J lost 3 bases, and 19 bases lay in between. The CDR3 nucleotides are TGTGCCAGCTCACCAACAGGGAGGTCGGGTAGTGACTATGGCTACACCTTC. This codes for CASSPTGRSGSDYGYTF.

The chain combines TRBV25-1 with TRBJ2-2; 11 bases are shared with TRBD1. Germline CDR1 MGHDK, CDR2 SYGVNS. This CDR3 region has 15 residues. V trimming: 6 bases; J trimming: 7 bases; junction bases outside the gene matches: 7. CDR3 in DNA: TGTGCCAGCAGGGTGGACAGGGGGCATAGCGGGGAGCTGTTTTTT. Residues: CASRVDRGHSGELFF.

The chain combines TRBV28 with TRBJ1-1, with no clear D. Germline lookup yields CDR1 MDHEN and CDR2 SYDVKM. Trimming left V 0 bases short and J 8 bases short, with 4 bases between. The CDR3 totals 11 residues. In nucleotides, the CDR3 is TGTGCCAGCAGTTTATGGCGGGAAGCTTTCTTT. Translating it yields CASSLWREAFF.

The chain combines TRBV7-2 with TRBJ2-5; 14 bases align to TRBD2. CDR3 length: 16 residues. Germline V gene data show CDR1 as SGHTA and CDR2 as FQGNSA. Trimming removed 5 bases from V and 5 bases from J; junction bases left unmatched: 7. CDR3 DNA sequence: TGTGCCAGCAGCCGAGGGACTAGCGGGGGAGGCGAGACCCAGTACTTC. Translating it yields CASSRGTSGGGETQYF.

The genes are TRBV11-2 and TRBJ2-7, with TRBD1 identical over 9 bases. The germline gives CDR1 SGHAT, CDR2 FQNNGV. The CDR3 runs 16 residues. V lost 1 base and J lost 3; bases outside the gene matches: 7. This CDR3 reads CASSLGMGQGVYEQYF. The CDR3, as DNA: TGTGCCAGCAGCTTAGGGATGGGACAGGGAGTCTACGAGCAGTACTTC.

The rearrangement joins TRBV29-1 to TRBJ2-7; tentatively, D is TRBD1 (6 bases). V was pared by 4 bases and J by 0 bases, with 16 bases between. Per germline, CDR1 SQVTM and CDR2 ANQGSEA. The CDR3 sequence is 15 residues long. The CDR3 reads CSVVGRGSSSYEQYF. As DNA, the CDR3 is TGCAGCGTTGTCGGCAGGGGCTCGAGCTCCTACGAGCAGTACTTC.

The CDR3 reads CASLGQRGLSGANVLTF. CDR3 nucleotide sequence: TGTGCCAGTCTCGGTCAACGCGGTCTCTCTGGGGCCAACGTCCTGACTTTC. The V gene is TRBV19, the J gene TRBJ2-6; no clear D gene. Germline loops: CDR1 LNHDA, CDR2 SQIVND (reference sequence). V was shortened by 8 bases and J by 0 bases, with 17 bases between the two germline ends. The CDR3 contains 17 residues.

V and J are TRBV5-1 and TRBJ1-6; D call uncertain. CDR1 and CDR2 (germline): SGHRS, YFSETQ. V shed 3 bases and J shed 2 bases, with 18 bases lying between them. CDR3 length: 18 residues. The CDR3 protein is CASSSPPQSSTYNSPLHF. In DNA, the CDR3 is TGCGCCAGCAGCTCTCCACCTCAGAGCAGCACCTATAATTCACCCCTCCACTTT. The variable domain in full, with the rest retrieved from reference TRBV5-1 and TRBJ1-6, is KAGVTQTPRYLIKTRGQQVTLSCSPISGHRSVSWYQQTPGQGLQFLFEYFSETQRNKGNFPGRFSGRQFSNSRSEMNVSTLELGDSALYLCASSSPPQSSTYNSPLHFGNGTRLTVT.

This clone has only one observation. The V call is TRBV28, the J call TRBJ2-1; tentatively, D is TRBD1 (6 bases). Germline CDR1 and CDR2: MDHEN and SYDVKM. CDR3 length: 14 residues. V dropped 5 bases and J dropped 10 bases, with 18 bases sitting between them. In nucleotides, the CDR3 is TGTGCCAGCAGTCGGGGACACCTGGAATCGGAGCAGTTCTTC. Translated: CASSRGHLESEQFF. Variable domain in full (rest from reference TRBV28 and TRBJ2-1): DVKVTQSSRYLVKRTGEKVFLECVQDMDHENMFWYRQDPGLGLRLIYFSYDVKMKEKGDIPEGYSVSREKKERFSLILESASTNQTSMYLCASSRGHLESEQFFGPGTRLTVL.

The chain is built from TRBV19 and TRBJ1-5; D remains unclear. Germline V lookup: CDR1 LNHDA, CDR2 SQIVND (reference sequence). V was cut by 6 bases and J by 7 bases, with 16 bases left in between. CDR3 length: 14 residues. The CDR3, as DNA: TGTGCCAGTAGCCCCCTGGAGGGCGGACAGCCCCAGCATTTT. This sequence encodes CASSPLEGGQPQHF.

The rearrangement joins TRBV7-9 to TRBJ1-1; 9 bases agree with TRBD1. The V gene's germline CDR1 is SEHNR and CDR2 FQNEAQ (reference sequence). This CDR3 has 15 amino acids. Trimming cost V 5 bases and J 6 bases; bases outside gene matches: 10. The CDR3 spells CASSMGQGRGAEAFF. The CDR3 nucleotides are TGTGCCAGCAGCATGGGACAGGGAAGGGGGGCTGAAGCTTTCTTT. The full variable domain, in which reference TRBV7-9 and TRBJ1-1 provide the parts outside the CDR3, is DTGVSQNPRHKITKRGQNVTFRCDPISEHNRLYWYRQTLGQGPEFLTYFQNEAQLEKSRLLSDRFSAERPKGSFSTLEIQRTEQGDSAMYLCASSMGQGRGAEAFFGQGTRLTVV.

CDR3: CASSWGDSGNEKLFF. In nucleotides, the CDR3 is TGCGCCAGCAGCTGGGGGGACAGCGGTAATGAAAAACTGTTTTTT. This sequence joins TRBV5-1 and TRBJ1-4; 7 nucleotides agree with TRBD1. V shed 3 bases, J shed 4 bases, and the junction held 6 bases outside the gene matches. The CDR3 is 15 residues long. The germline gives CDR1 SGHRS, CDR2 YFSETQ.

V usage is TRBV25-1 and J usage is TRBJ2-1; D gene uncertain. Germline V gives CDR1 MGHDK, CDR2 SYGVNS. Between the trimmed V and J ends, which lost 8 bases and 12 bases, there was a span of 14 bases. The CDR3 is 11 amino acids. The DNA for the CDR3 is TGTGCCAGCGGCGAAACAAGGACGCAGTTCTTC. Translated, it gives CASGETRTQFF.

This chain uses TRBV11-2 with TRBJ1-1, with D possibly being TRBD1 (6 bases). Per the germline V gene, CDR1 is SGHAT and CDR2 is FQNNGV. V shed 2 bases and J shed 4 bases, with 14 bases lying between them. The CDR3 covers 15 residues. The CDR3 here is CASSLNGQKGTEAFF. The CDR3 nucleotides read TGTGCCAGCAGCTTAAATGGACAGAAAGGCACTGAAGCTTTCTTT.

A single count supports this clone. The chain links TRBV10-3 to TRBJ2-5; D ambiguous. The V and J ends lost 10 bases and 1 base respectively, with 7 bases between them. Germline V gives CDR1 ENHRY, CDR2 SYGVKD. This CDR3 contains 11 residues. The CDR3 DNA sequence: TGTGCCACCGCGTCCCAAGAGACCCAGTACTTC. Translation gives CATASQETQYF.

The chain has TRBV4-1 and TRBJ1-5; D might be TRBD1 (5 bases). The V and J ends lost 5 bases and 3 bases respectively, with 14 bases between them. The CDR3 length is 15 residues. Germline V gene lookup returns CDR1 MGHRA and CDR2 YSYEKL. CDR3 loop: CASSGLPGANQPQHF. CDR3 nucleotides: TGCGCCAGCAGCGGACTTCCCGGGGCCAATCAGCCCCAGCATTTT.

This chain uses TRBV4-1 with TRBJ2-7; D perhaps matches TRBD1 (6 bases). This CDR3 has 15 residues. Germline V lookup: CDR1 MGHRA, CDR2 YSYEKL. V was cut by 1 base and J by 2 bases, with 12 bases left in between. CDR3 sequence: CASSQVDDRTYEQYF. Written as DNA, the CDR3 is TGCGCCAGCAGCCAAGTGGACGACAGGACCTACGAGCAGTACTTC.

This sequence joins TRBV4-3 and TRBJ1-1; D is perhaps TRBD1 (5 bases). Germline V lookup: CDR1 LGHNA, CDR2 YSLEER. The CDR3 contains 13 residues. V dropped 8 bases and J dropped 0 bases, with 10 bases sitting between them. Written as DNA, the CDR3 is TGCGCCAGCCGAGGGACGTTGAACACTGAAGCTTTCTTT. Protein product: CASRGTLNTEAFF.

The chain employs TRBV27 and TRBJ2-5, with no clear D. Germline CDR1 is MNHEY and CDR2 is SMNVEV (reference sequence). V was pared by 4 bases and J by 8 bases, with 11 bases between. The CDR3 loop spans 12 amino acids. The CDR3: CASSSLTRTQYF. The CDR3 bases are TGTGCCAGCAGTTCCCTGACACGTACCCAGTACTTC.

The chain links TRBV28 to TRBJ2-1; tentative D call: TRBD2 (5 bases). The V and J ends lost 10 bases and 0 bases respectively, with 10 bases between them. Looked up from germline, CDR1 is MDHEN and CDR2 is SYDVKM. This CDR3 contains 13 residues. The CDR3 is CATRGSSYNEQFF. CDR3 DNA sequence: TGTGCCACCCGAGGGAGCTCCTACAATGAGCAGTTCTTC.

The chain joins TRBV5-1 to TRBJ1-5; D ambiguous. Per germline, CDR1 SGHRS and CDR2 YFSETQ. The CDR3 is made up of 14 amino acids. V was pared by 0 bases and J by 2 bases, with 6 bases between. Written as DNA, the CDR3 is TGCGCCAGCAGCTTGGACAGTCGCAATCAGCCCCAGCATTTT. Translation: CASSLDSRNQPQHF. Supplemented by reference TRBV5-1 and TRBJ1-5, the full variable domain reads KAGVTQTPRYLIKTRGQQVTLSCSPISGHRSVSWYQQTPGQGLQFLFEYFSETQRNKGNFPGRFSGRQFSNSRSEMNVSTLELGDSALYLCASSLDSRNQPQHFGDGTRLSIL.

The V gene is TRBV9, the J gene TRBJ2-3; D uncertain. This CDR3 region has 14 residues. Germline lookup yields CDR1 SGDLS and CDR2 YYNGEE. Trimming removed 0 bases from V and 2 bases from J, with 7 bases in between. The CDR3 loop is CASSVGFLTDTQYF. Here the CDR3 DNA reads TGTGCCAGCAGCGTAGGATTCCTCACAGATACGCAGTATTTT.

For the CDR3, the DNA is TGTGCCAGCAGTTTATCGGCCCAGTGGTCTAACTATGGCTACACCTTC. Protein: CASSLSAQWSNYGYTF. The chain recombines TRBV27 with TRBJ1-2; D remains ambiguous. CDR1 is MNHEY, CDR2 SMNVEV, per germline (reference sequence). The CDR3 loop spans 16 amino acids. Deletions cut 0 bases from V and 0 bases from J, with 11 bases between.

This chain joins TRBV5-6 and TRBJ2-7; D might be TRBD2 (5 bases). The CDR3 covers 13 residues. V lost 0 bases and J lost 3, with 7 bases in between. Germline V gene data show CDR1 as SGHDT and CDR2 as YYEEEE. The CDR3 DNA sequence: TGTGCCAGCAGCTTGGGGAGCGGCTACGAGCAGTACTTC. It yields the protein CASSLGSGYEQYF.